This T cell receptor (beta chain) was profiled in a study of T cell responses to AZD1222 COVID-19 vaccine. CDR3 length: 13 amino acids. Trimming took 0 bases from V and 5 from J, leaving 7 bases between them. Germline V lookup: CDR1 LGHNA, CDR2 YNFKEQ. Only in-frame clones appear in the TCRdb table, and some are missing; sequencing was by immunoSEQ multiplex PCR. The table includes some 170,000 clones, 94% detected once. This clone came up a few times. The sample contains more than one DNA sequence encoding this CDR3. This rearrangement joins TRBV4-2 to TRBJ1-1; D is undetermined. The receptor's source is an adult who received the AZD1222 COVID-19 vaccine. The starting material was peripheral blood, obtained 28 days after the second AZD1222 dose. The CDR3 DNA reads as TGTGCCAGCAGCCAAGAGGGGAGGACTGAAGCTTTCTTT. Translating it yields CASSQEGRTEAFF.